One sample yielded the 2 T cell receptor beta chains listed below, sequenced in a study of blood T cell repertoires in COVID-19. Assay: immunoSEQ multiplex PCR; the TCRdb copy retains only in-frame clones and omits some. The sample shows about 210,000 clones, about 84% of them seen only once. Sequencing was performed on PBMCs or T cells enriched from blood (not recorded which). The receptors shown here come from a man aged 25-40 years with acute COVID-19.

This clone was seen a few times. The gene calls are TRBV6-1 and TRBJ2-7; D remains ambiguous. CDR3 size: 14 residues. The V end lost 1 base, the J end lost 1 base, and 8 bases lay between the germline ends. Germline V gene data show CDR1 as MNHNS and CDR2 as SASEGT. In DNA, the CDR3 is TGTGCCAGCAGTGAAGAGCCCCGGTCCTACGAGCAGTACTTC. As protein: CASSEEPRSYEQYF.

This clone was recorded a few times. The gene calls are TRBV5-1 and TRBJ2-1, with TRBD2 as a possible D gene (6 bases). Looked up from germline, CDR1 is SGHRS and CDR2 is YFSETQ. The CDR3 length is 15 residues. The V end was cut by 3 bases, the J end by 0 bases, with 10 bases between. Here the CDR3 DNA reads TGCGCCAGCAGCTCTGCGGGGAGCTCCTACAATGAGCAGTTCTTC. Amino acids: CASSSAGSSYNEQFF.